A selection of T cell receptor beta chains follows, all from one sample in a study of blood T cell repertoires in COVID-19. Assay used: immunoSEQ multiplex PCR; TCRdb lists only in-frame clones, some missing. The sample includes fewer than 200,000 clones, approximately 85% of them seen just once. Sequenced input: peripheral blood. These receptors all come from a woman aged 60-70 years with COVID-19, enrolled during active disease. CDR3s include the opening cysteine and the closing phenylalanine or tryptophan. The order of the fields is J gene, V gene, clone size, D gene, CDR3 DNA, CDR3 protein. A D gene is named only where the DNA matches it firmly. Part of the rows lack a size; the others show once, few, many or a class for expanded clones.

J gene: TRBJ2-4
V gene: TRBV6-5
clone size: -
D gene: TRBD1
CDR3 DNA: TGTGCCAGCAGCCTCCGGGACAGGGGAAACATTCAGTACTTC
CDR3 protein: CASSLRDRGNIQYF

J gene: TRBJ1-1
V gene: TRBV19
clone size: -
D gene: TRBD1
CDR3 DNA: TGTGCCAGTACCCTAGACAGGGCGGGCACTGAAGCTTTCTTT
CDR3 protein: CASTLDRAGTEAFF

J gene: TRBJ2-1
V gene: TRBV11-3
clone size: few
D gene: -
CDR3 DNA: TGTGCCAGCAGCTTAGGCAGTAACAATGAGCAGTTCTTC
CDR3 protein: CASSLGSNNEQFF

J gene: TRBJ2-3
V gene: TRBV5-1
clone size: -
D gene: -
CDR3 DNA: TGCGCCAGCAGCCCGCTTACCAGGGGGACTAGCACAGATACGCAGTATTTT
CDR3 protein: CASSPLTRGTSTDTQYF

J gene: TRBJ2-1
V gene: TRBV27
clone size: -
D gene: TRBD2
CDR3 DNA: TGTGCCAGCAGTCACAGACTAGCGGGGAGGGCCGTAGAATACAATGAGCAGTTCTTC
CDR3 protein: CASSHRLAGRAVEYNEQFF

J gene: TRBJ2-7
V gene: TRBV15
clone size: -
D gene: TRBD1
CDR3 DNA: TGTGCCACCAGCAGAGATTTGGACAGGGTAACCGAGCAGTACTTC
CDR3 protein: CATSRDLDRVTEQYF

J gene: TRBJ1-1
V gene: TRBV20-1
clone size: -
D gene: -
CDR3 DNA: TGCAGTGCTAGTGACCCGGCCGCGGGCGTGTGGACTGAAGCTTTCTTT
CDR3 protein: CSASDPAAGVWTEAFF

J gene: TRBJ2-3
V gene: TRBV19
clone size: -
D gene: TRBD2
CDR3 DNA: TGTGCCAGTAGTATGTGGACTAGCGGCTCAGATACGCAGTATTTT
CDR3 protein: CASSMWTSGSDTQYF

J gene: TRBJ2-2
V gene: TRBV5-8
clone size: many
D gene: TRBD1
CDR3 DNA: TGTGCCAGCAGCTTGACAGGGGCGAACACCGGGGAGCTGTTTTTT
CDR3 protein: CASSLTGANTGELFF

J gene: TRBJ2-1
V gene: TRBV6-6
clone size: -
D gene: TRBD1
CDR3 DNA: TGTGCCAGCAGTCTACGGACAGGGGGCAGGGATGAGCAGTTCTTC
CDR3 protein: CASSLRTGGRDEQFF

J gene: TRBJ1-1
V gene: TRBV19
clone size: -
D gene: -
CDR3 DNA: TGTGCCAGTAAGATACAGGGTCAAACTGAAGCTTTCTTT
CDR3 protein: CASKIQGQTEAFF

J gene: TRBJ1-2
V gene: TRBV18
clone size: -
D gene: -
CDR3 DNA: TGTGCCAGCTCACCAAGAGAAGCTAACTATGGCTACACCTTC
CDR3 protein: CASSPREANYGYTF